A selection of T cell receptor beta chains follows, all from one sample in a study of blood T cell repertoires in COVID-19. Libraries were prepared by immunoSEQ multiplex PCR; TCRdb keeps only in-frame clonotypes and omits some of them. The data contain approximately 250,000 clones, roughly 88% of them singletons. Sequencing was performed on PBMCs or T cells enriched from blood (not recorded which). These receptors came from a woman between 40 and 55 years old with acute COVID-19. CDR3s include the opening cysteine and the closing phenylalanine or tryptophan. A D gene is named only where the DNA matches it firmly. Rows give clone size only sometimes, using once, few, many, or a class for an expanded clone.

D gene | J gene | clone size | CDR3 length | V gene | CDR3 DNA | CDR3 protein
TRBD2 | TRBJ2-1 | - | 16 | TRBV9 | TGTGCCAGCAGCCACGGACTAGCGGGAGGATCCAATGAGCAGTTCTTC | CASSHGLAGGSNEQFF
TRBD1 | TRBJ1-2 | - | 15 | TRBV4-3 | TGCGCCAGCAGCCAAGCCTCCGGACAGGGGTACGGCTACACCTTC | CASSQASGQGYGYTF
TRBD1 | TRBJ1-5 | - | 14 | TRBV11-2 | TGTGCCAGCAGCGGGACAGGGGGCGGTCAGCCCCAGCATTTT | CASSGTGGGQPQHF
TRBD2 | TRBJ2-1 | - | 14 | TRBV19 | TGTGCCAGTCAAACTAGCGGGCCCTACAATGAGCAGTTCTTC | CASQTSGPYNEQFF
- | TRBJ1-3 | - | 15 | TRBV11-3 | TGTGCCAGCAGTAAATACCCTAACTCTGGAAACACCATATATTTT | CASSKYPNSGNTIYF
- | TRBJ2-2 | - | 16 | TRBV7-3 | TGTGCCAGCAGCACCCAATCCACAGCCAACACCGGGGAGCTGTTTTTT | CASSTQSTANTGELFF
TRBD1 | TRBJ1-4 | - | 15 | TRBV19 | TGTGCCAGTAGTCTCATGACAGGGATGGTTGAAAAACTGTTTTTT | CASSLMTGMVEKLFF
- | TRBJ1-6 | - | 15 | TRBV7-3 | TGTGCCAGCAGCTTAACCCCGGGTGTTGGGTCACCCCTCCACTTT | CASSLTPGVGSPLHF
TRBD2 | TRBJ2-1 | once | 17 | TRBV9 | TGTGCCAGCAGCCCTGGACTAGCGGGGGGAGATTACAATGAGCAGTTCTTC | CASSPGLAGGDYNEQFF
- | TRBJ2-6 | few | 15 | TRBV23-1 | TGCGCCAGCAGTCAATCCAAATCTGGGGCCAACGTCCTGACTTTC | CASSQSKSGANVLTF
- | TRBJ2-3 | - | 14 | TRBV19 | TGTGCCAGTTCGTCCGCGTTTATAACAGATACGCAGTATTTT | CASSSAFITDTQYF
TRBD1 | TRBJ2-2 | - | 15 | TRBV7-9 | TGTGCCAGCAGCCCCGGACAGGGGAGCACCGGGGAGCTGTTTTTT | CASSPGQGSTGELFF
TRBD1 | TRBJ1-5 | once | 14 | TRBV3-1/TRBV3-2 | TGTGCCAGCAGCCCCACAGGGGGCAATCAGCCCCAGCATTTT | CASSPTGGNQPQHF
TRBD1 | TRBJ1-5 | - | 15 | TRBV5-8 | TGTGCCAGCAGCAGCCGACAGGGACCATATCAGCCCCAGCATTTT | CASSSRQGPYQPQHF
- | TRBJ2-5 | - | 16 | TRBV7-9 | TGTGCCAGCAGCTCCGATACTTGGGGGGACCGGGAGACCCAGTACTTC | CASSSDTWGDRETQYF
TRBD1 | TRBJ2-5 | - | 13 | TRBV24-1 | TGTGCCACCAGTGAGACAGGGGAAGAGACCCAGTACTTC | CATSETGEETQYF
- | TRBJ2-7 | - | 15 | TRBV10-3 | TGTGCCATCAGCCCAACCGACGGGGGCTCCTACGAGCAGTACTTC | CAISPTDGGSYEQYF
- | TRBJ1-5 | - | 15 | TRBV18 | TGTGCCAGCTCACCACTACACGATAGCAATCAGCCCCAGCATTTT | CASSPLHDSNQPQHF
- | TRBJ2-1 | - | 16 | TRBV19 | TGTGCCAGTAGTATTATCGGGAGCGCCCTTTACAATGAGCAGTTCTTC | CASSIIGSALYNEQFF
TRBD2 | TRBJ2-3 | - | 15 | TRBV5-4 | TGTGCCAGCAGCTACAAGCGGGAGGCCACAGATACGCAGTATTTT | CASSYKREATDTQYF
TRBD2 | TRBJ2-5 | - | 14 | TRBV9 | TGTGCCAGCAGCGTACTAACTAGCGCAGAGACCCAGTACTTC | CASSVLTSAETQYF
- | TRBJ1-5 | - | 13 | TRBV14 | TGTGCCAGCAGCCAATCCTACAATCAGCCCCAGCATTTT | CASSQSYNQPQHF
TRBD1 | TRBJ1-1 | - | 16 | TRBV7-6 | TGTGCCAGCAGCCCCCGGACAGGGGTAGGGAACACTGAAGCTTTCTTT | CASSPRTGVGNTEAFF
TRBD1 | TRBJ2-1 | - | 16 | TRBV10-1 | TGCGCCAGCAGTGGACTAATGAGGGGGCTTCACAATGAGCAGTTCTTC | CASSGLMRGLHNEQFF
- | TRBJ1-5 | once | 14 | TRBV5-1 | TGCGCCAGCAGCTTGGCCGGGGGGGACCAGCCCCAGCATTTT | CASSLAGGDQPQHF
TRBD1 | TRBJ2-7 | - | 13 | TRBV19 | TGTGCCAGTAGTATTGGACAGGGAGGCGAGCAGTACTTC | CASSIGQGGEQYF
- | TRBJ2-3 | - | 13 | TRBV7-6 | TGTGCCAGCAGCTCCTGGGGAGAAGATACGCAGTATTTT | CASSSWGEDTQYF
TRBD2 | TRBJ2-7 | - | 18 | TRBV9 | TGTGCCAGCAGCGGCGGGAGAACGGGACTAGCGGACTCCTACGAGCAGTACTTC | CASSGGRTGLADSYEQYF
- | TRBJ1-4 | - | 15 | TRBV28 | TGTGCCAGCAGTTTAATGCGGACAGCTAATGAAAAACTGTTTTTT | CASSLMRTANEKLFF
- | TRBJ1-1 | - | 14 | TRBV29-1 | TGCAGCGTTGAAAGAATCAGGGGAAGCCTTGAAGCTTTCTTT | CSVERIRGSLEAFF
TRBD2 | TRBJ2-7 | - | 14 | TRBV3-1/TRBV3-2 | TGTGCCAGCAGCCCAGGACTAGCGGGAGAAGAGCAGTACTTC | CASSPGLAGEEQYF
TRBD2 | TRBJ2-3 | - | 16 | TRBV7-9 | TGTGCCAGCAGCTCCCGACTAGCGGGAAACATGGATACGCAGTATTTT | CASSSRLAGNMDTQYF
TRBD1 | TRBJ1-2 | - | 16 | TRBV19 | TGTGCCAGTAGGATGGGACAGGGTAAAGTCGAGGGAGGCTACACCTTC | CASRMGQGKVEGGYTF
TRBD1 | TRBJ1-4 | once | 16 | TRBV4-1 | TGCGCCAGCAGCTATAGGACAGGAGGAACTAATGAAAAACTGTTTTTT | CASSYRTGGTNEKLFF
TRBD1 | TRBJ1-2 | - | 13 | TRBV11-3 | TGTGCCAGCAGCCGATCAGGGGGCTATGGCTACACCTTC | CASSRSGGYGYTF
- | TRBJ1-4 | - | 16 | TRBV7-2 | TGTGCCAGCAGCTTAGTATTGTCTAGCACTAATGAAAAACTGTTTTTT | CASSLVLSSTNEKLFF
- | TRBJ2-1 | - | 15 | TRBV19 | TGTGCCAGTAGTAGGGCAGGGGCGCGGGTTAATGAGCAGTTCTTC | CASSRAGARVNEQFF
- | TRBJ1-5 | - | 14 | TRBV5-1 | TGCGCCAGCAGCTTGGGCGGTCTCGGTCAGCCCCAGCATTTT | CASSLGGLGQPQHF
- | TRBJ1-1 | - | 13 | TRBV12-3/TRBV12-4 | TGTGCCAGCAGCCGGGGAACGAACACTGAAGCTTTCTTT | CASSRGTNTEAFF
- | TRBJ1-4 | - | 14 | TRBV5-4 | TGTGCCAGCAGCTTATCCTACCCCCCTGAAAAACTGTTTTTT | CASSLSYPPEKLFF